This TCR beta chain was obtained from a study of blood T cells in healthy people across ages. V lost 3 bases, J lost 0 bases, and 7 bases lay in between. Germline V gene lookup returns CDR1 SQVTM and CDR2 ANQGSEA. This CDR3 contains 13 residues. This clonotype has at least ten counts. Primed by a sample-barcoded 5' primer and a J-beta primer mix, a second PCR proceeded for 7 to 11 cycles. A minimum of 2.5 million CDR3-containing paired-end reads was obtained for each sample. Each CDR3 protein gets one entry after TCRdb re-called the 5' RACE reads with MiXCR. There are some 1.4 million distinct CDR3 sequences in the sample; about 40% occur only once, and under 8% lies in the top ten.

The sample taken for sequencing was blood. This receptor was taken from a young woman in good health. The rearrangement joins TRBV29-1 to TRBJ2-3, with D possibly matching TRBD1 (5 bases). CDR3 sequence (DNA): TGCAGCGTTGACAGGGCTAGCACAGATACGCAGTATTTT. Translating gives CSVDRASTDTQYF.